This T cell receptor beta chain was profiled in a study of shared clonotypes between healthy human individuals. Broader study findings: When naive CD4 clonotypes were compared across several donors, about 4.8% were shared. Researchers sampled blood only, noting tissue repertoires likely differ.

Note on this clone: Its target is unknown.

Sequencing used immunoSEQ multiplex PCR; TCRdb keeps in-frame clones, though not all of them. The repertoire holds about 1.5 million clones, with roughly 96% as singletons. Trimming removed 1 base from V and 0 bases from J, with 7 bases in between. The CDR3 has 14 amino acids. Per the germline V gene, CDR1 is SGHNT and CDR2 is YYREEE (reference sequence). The donors were all Caucasian adults (living in Nashville, Tennessee). The rearrangement uses TRBV5-4 and TRBJ2-5; D is uncertain. The receptor comes from a man in his thirties or forties in good health. Material: naive CD4+ T cells sorted from blood. Subset noted: CD45RA+ positively selected. As DNA, the CDR3 is TGTGCCAGCAGCTTGCGGCTGTACCAAGAGACCCAGTACTTC. It codes for CASSLRLYQETQYF.